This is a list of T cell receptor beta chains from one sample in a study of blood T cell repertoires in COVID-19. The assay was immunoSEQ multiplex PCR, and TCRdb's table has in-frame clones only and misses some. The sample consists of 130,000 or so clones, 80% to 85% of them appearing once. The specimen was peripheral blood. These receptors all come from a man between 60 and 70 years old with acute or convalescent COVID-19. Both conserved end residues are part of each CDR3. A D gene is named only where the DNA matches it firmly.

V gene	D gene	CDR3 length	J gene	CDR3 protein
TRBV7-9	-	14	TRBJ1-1	CASSERRGLTEAFF
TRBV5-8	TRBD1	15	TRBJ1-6	CASSPDRASNSPLHF
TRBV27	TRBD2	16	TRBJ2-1	CASSPFSGGYYNEQFF
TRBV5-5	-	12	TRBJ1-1	CASSLRDTEAFF
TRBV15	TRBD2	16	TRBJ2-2	CATSRLEREGSGELFF
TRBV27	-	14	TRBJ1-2	CASSSIEGGYGYTF
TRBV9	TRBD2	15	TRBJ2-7	CASSVDIAGSYEQYF
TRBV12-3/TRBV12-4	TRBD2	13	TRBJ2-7	CASRPTSWNEQYF
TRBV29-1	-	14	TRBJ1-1	CSGAPAGLNTEAFF
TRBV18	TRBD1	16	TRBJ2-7	CASSPEAGGNIYEQYF
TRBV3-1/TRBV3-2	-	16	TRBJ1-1	CASSQVTQTEGTEAFF
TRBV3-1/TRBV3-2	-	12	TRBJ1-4	CASGRNNEKLFF